Presented here are 2 T cell receptor beta chains from one specimen sequenced in a study of identical twins. Each CDR3 protein gets one entry after TCRdb re-called the 5' RACE reads with MiXCR. This sample has under 800,000 distinct CDR3 sequences, with about 20% found just once. These data also featured in a second study, about T cells expressing NK-cell markers.

Sequencing used PBMCs. Receptor source: a young woman in good health.

This clonotype was counted a few times. J is TRBJ1-2 and V is TRBV7-2; D gene uncertain. V lost 2 bases and J lost 0, with 10 bases in between. Germline V gives CDR1 SGHTA, CDR2 FQGNSA. The CDR3 consists of 15 residues. CDR3 nucleotides: TGTGCCAGCAGCTTAAGGTCAGGAGCTAACTATGGCTACACCTTC. This translates into CASSLRSGANYGYTF.

This rearrangement joins TRBV5-1 to TRBJ1-1; TRBD1 matches at 8 bases. The germline V gene has CDR1 SGHRS and CDR2 YFSETQ. The CDR3 sequence is 14 residues long. Trimming took 3 bases from V and 10 from J; bases not matched to a gene: 11. CDR3 coding DNA: TGCGCCAGCAGCTGGTCCACAGGGGGGGAAAGAGCTTTCTTT. Translating it yields CASSWSTGGERAFF.